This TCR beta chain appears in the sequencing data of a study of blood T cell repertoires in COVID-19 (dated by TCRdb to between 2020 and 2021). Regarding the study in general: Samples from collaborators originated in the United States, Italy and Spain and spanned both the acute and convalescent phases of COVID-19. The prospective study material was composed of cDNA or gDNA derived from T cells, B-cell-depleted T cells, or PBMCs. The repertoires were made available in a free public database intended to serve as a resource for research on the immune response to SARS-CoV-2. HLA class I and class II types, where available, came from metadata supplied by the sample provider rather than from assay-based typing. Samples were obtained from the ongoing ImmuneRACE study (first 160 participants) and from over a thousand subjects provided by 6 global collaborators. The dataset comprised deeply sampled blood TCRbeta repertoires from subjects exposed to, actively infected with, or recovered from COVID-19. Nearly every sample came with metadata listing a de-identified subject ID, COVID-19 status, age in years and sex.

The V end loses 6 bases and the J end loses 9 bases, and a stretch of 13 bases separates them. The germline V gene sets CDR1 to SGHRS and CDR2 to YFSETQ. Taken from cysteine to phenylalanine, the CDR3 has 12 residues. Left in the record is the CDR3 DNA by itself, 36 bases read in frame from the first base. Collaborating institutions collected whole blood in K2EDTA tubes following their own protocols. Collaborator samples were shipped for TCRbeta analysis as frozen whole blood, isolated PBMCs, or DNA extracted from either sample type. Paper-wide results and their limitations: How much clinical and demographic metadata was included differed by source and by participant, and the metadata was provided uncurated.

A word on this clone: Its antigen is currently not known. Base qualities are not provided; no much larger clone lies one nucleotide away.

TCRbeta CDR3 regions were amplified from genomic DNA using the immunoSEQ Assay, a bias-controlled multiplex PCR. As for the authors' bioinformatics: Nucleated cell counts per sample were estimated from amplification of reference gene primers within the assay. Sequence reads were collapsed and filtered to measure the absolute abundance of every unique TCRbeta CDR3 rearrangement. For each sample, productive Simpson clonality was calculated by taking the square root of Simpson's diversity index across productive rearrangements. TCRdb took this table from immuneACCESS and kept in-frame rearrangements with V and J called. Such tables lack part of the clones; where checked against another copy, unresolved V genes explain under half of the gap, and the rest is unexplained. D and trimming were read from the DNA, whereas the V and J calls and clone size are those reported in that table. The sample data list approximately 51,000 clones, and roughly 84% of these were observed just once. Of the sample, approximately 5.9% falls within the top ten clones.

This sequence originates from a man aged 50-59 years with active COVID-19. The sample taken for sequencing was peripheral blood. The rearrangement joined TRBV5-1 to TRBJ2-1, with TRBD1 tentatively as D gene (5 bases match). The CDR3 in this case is CASTLTEGEQFF. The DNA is TGCGCCAGCACCCTGACAGAAGGTGAGCAGTTCTTC.